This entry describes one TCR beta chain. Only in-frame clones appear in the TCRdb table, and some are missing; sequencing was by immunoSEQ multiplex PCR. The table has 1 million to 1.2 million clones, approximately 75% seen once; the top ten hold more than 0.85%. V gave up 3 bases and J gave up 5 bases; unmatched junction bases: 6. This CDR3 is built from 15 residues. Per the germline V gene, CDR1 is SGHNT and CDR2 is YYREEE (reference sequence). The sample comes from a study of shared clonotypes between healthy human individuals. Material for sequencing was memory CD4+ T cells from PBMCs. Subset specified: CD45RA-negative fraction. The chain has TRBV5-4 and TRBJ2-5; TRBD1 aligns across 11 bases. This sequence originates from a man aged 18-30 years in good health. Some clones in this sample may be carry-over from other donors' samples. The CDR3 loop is CASSSGQGARETQYF. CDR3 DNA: TGTGCCAGCAGCTCCGGACAGGGGGCTCGGGAGACCCAGTACTTC.